Following are 15 T cell receptor beta chains from one sample sequenced in a study of T-cell reconstitution after alpha-beta-depleted transplantation in children. The TCRbeta library incorporated unique molecular identifiers. TCRdb re-called the PCR reads through MiXCR, storing one row per CDR3 protein. This table holds about 980,000 distinct CDR3 sequences, 25% to 35% found once. The source was PBMCs, mostly from graft donor cells, collected 360 days after TCRalphabeta/CD19-depleted stem cell transplant. The source of these receptors is a boy under three years old who had a stem cell transplant for SCID, so the T cells may come from the graft donor.

The J gene is TRBJ2-3, the V gene TRBV28; D tentatively reads TRBD1 or TRBD2 (6 bases each). The CDR3 is 14 amino acids. Trimming left V 4 bases short and J 4 bases short, with 12 bases between. CDR1 is MDHEN and CDR2 is SYDVKM in the germline V gene. CDR3 nucleotide sequence: TGTGCCAGCAGTTGGGGGGCGGAATCAGATACGCAGTATTTT. It specifies CASSWGAESDTQYF.

This clonotype was picked up a small number of times. The chain joins TRBV29-1 to TRBJ2-5; D is possibly TRBD1 (6 bases). The CDR3 sequence is 13 residues long. CDR1 and CDR2 from the germline V gene are SQVTM and ANQGSEA. Deletions cut 3 bases from V and 4 bases from J, with 12 bases between. CDR3 coding DNA: TGCAGCGTTGAGAAGGCCAGGGGAGAGACCCAGTACTTC. Protein: CSVEKARGETQYF.

The chain is built from TRBV30 and TRBJ1-1; D not certain. The germline V gene encodes CDR1 GTSNPN and CDR2 SVGIG (reference sequence). The CDR3 sequence is 12 residues long. The germline V and J ends were trimmed by 3 bases and 2 bases, with 7 bases remaining between them. CDR3 nucleotides: TGTGCCTGGAGCGCAGGTAACACTGAAGCTTTCTTT. The encoded protein is CAWSAGNTEAFF.

The sample holds a few counts of this clonotype. This rearrangement joins TRBV7-9 to TRBJ1-1; TRBD1 matches at 7 bases. The CDR3 contains 15 residues. CDR1 and CDR2 (germline): SEHNR, FQNEAQ (reference sequence). V trimming: 5 bases; J trimming: 0 bases; junction bases outside the gene matches: 6. The CDR3 nucleotides are TGTGCCAGCAGCCCAGGGACAGCCATGAACACTGAAGCTTTCTTT. It codes for CASSPGTAMNTEAFF. Drawing the rest from reference TRBV7-9 and TRBJ1-1, the complete variable domain is DTGVSQNPRHKITKRGQNVTFRCDPISEHNRLYWYRQTLGQGPEFLTYFQNEAQLEKSRLLSDRFSAERPKGSFSTLEIQRTEQGDSAMYLCASSPGTAMNTEAFFGQGTRLTVV.

This clonotype was found a few times. The CDR3 sequence is CASSLHRGNQPQHF. In nucleotides, the CDR3 is TGTGCCAGCAGTTTACACAGGGGCAATCAGCCCCAGCATTTT. The genes are TRBV28 and TRBJ1-5; possibly TRBD1 for D (6 bases). The CDR3 covers 14 residues. Trimming shortened V by 2 bases and J by 2 bases, and 7 bases separated the two germline ends. CDR1 MDHEN and CDR2 SYDVKM come from the germline V gene.

The genes are TRBV6-2 or TRBV6-3 and TRBJ2-1; TRBD1 is a possible D gene (5 bases). This CDR3 region has 11 residues. Germline lookup yields CDR1 MNHEY and CDR2 SVGEGT. V lost 6 bases, J lost 9 bases, and 9 bases lay in between. CDR3 in DNA: TGTGCCAGCAGAACAGGTGGTGAGCAGTTCTTC. This sequence encodes CASRTGGEQFF.

A few counts support this clonotype. The rearrangement links TRBV6-5 to TRBJ2-5, with a possible D match to TRBD1 (5 bases). Germline V gene data show CDR1 as MNHEY and CDR2 as SVGAGI. V gave up 0 bases and J gave up 4 bases, with 12 bases separating them. This CDR3 is built from 15 residues. The CDR3 DNA follows: TGTGCCAGCAGTTACTCTATTCGAAGGGGAGAGACCCAGTACTTC. Amino acids: CASSYSIRRGETQYF.

The chain employs TRBV12-3 or TRBV12-4 and TRBJ2-5; D is ambiguous. The CDR3 contains 12 residues. With 5 bases removed from V and 9 bases from J, the gap between germline ends came to 13 bases. The CDR3 region is CASSGLSFSQYF. The CDR3 DNA is TGTGCCAGCAGTGGCTTATCATTCTCCCAGTACTTC.

CDR3 DNA: TGTGCCACCAGCAGAGATTTAGGACAGGGAAAGGGCGGTGAAGCTTTCTTT. Its translation: CATSRDLGQGKGGEAFF. The chain couples TRBV15 to TRBJ1-1; 8 bases are a match to TRBD1. Looked up from germline, CDR1 is LNHNV and CDR2 is YYDKDF (reference sequence). The V and J ends lost 0 bases and 7 bases, in that order; junction bases with no gene match: 13. This CDR3 region has 17 residues.

This clonotype was seen a few times. The chain uses TRBV5-1 and TRBJ2-4; D gene uncertain. With 1 base removed from V and 3 bases from J, the gap between germline ends came to 8 bases. The CDR3 consists of 14 residues. Germline CDR1 SGHRS, CDR2 YFSETQ. In DNA form, the CDR3 reads TGCGCCAGCAGCTTGACAGTGAACAAAAACATTCAGTACTTC. Protein product: CASSLTVNKNIQYF.

The V call is TRBV4-2, the J call TRBJ1-1; no definite D call. This CDR3 has 13 residues. Trimming pared 2 bases from V and 3 bases from J, leaving 7 bases between. Germline CDR1 is LGHNA and CDR2 is YNFKEQ. The CDR3, as DNA: TGTGCCAGCAGCCAACAGGTGTACACTGAAGCTTTCTTT. Translation: CASSQQVYTEAFF.

A few counts support this clonotype. The rearrangement joins TRBV27 to TRBJ2-2; D perhaps matches TRBD2 (7 bases). The CDR3 loop spans 17 amino acids. CDR1 MNHEY and CDR2 SMNVEV come from the germline V gene (reference sequence). Trimming stripped 0 bases from V and 1 base from J, with 12 bases between. The CDR3 region is CASSLSGGPGNTGELFF. In DNA, the CDR3 is TGTGCCAGCAGTTTATCGGGGGGGCCAGGGAACACCGGGGAGCTGTTTTTT.

In this sample, this clonotype turned up many times. The chain recombines TRBV10-3 with TRBJ2-3; D is uncertain. The CDR3 has 12 amino acids. Trimming took 3 bases from V and 6 from J, leaving 7 bases between them. Germline V gene sequence: CDR1 ENHRY, CDR2 SYGVKD. The CDR3 spells CAISDKGDTQYF. CDR3 DNA: TGTGCCATCAGTGATAAAGGGGATACGCAGTATTTT.

The J gene is TRBJ2-1, the V gene TRBV11-2, with 7 bases identical to TRBD2. The CDR3 consists of 12 residues. V lost 5 bases to trimming and J lost 13 bases; unmatched junction nucleotides: 8. CDR1 SGHAT and CDR2 FQNNGV come from the germline V gene. CDR3 bases: TGTGCCAGCAGCCCTGGGACTACGGCACAGTTCTTC. Its translation is CASSPGTTAQFF.

This clonotype was observed a handful of times. The genes are TRBV7-9 and TRBJ2-1; D might be TRBD2 (7 bases). The CDR3 has 17 residues. Germline CDR1 and CDR2: SEHNR and FQNEAQ (reference sequence). V lost 6 bases, J lost 3 bases, and 21 bases lay in between. The CDR3 nucleotides read TGTGCCAGCAGTTCTGGCTCGGGGGGCGCGAACTACAATGAGCAGTTCTTC. Protein: CASSSGSGGANYNEQFF.